One and the same sample provided the 16 T cell receptor beta chains below, sequenced in a study of T cells in Graves' hyperthyroidism and ophthalmopathy. Amplified TCR beta CDR3 regions came from RNA transcripts. When the TCR CDR3 underwent first-round RT-PCR, the HTBI primer set was used. TCRdb re-called the multiplex PCR reads with MiXCR, one entry per CDR3 protein. The profile shows 300,000 to 500,000 distinct CDR3 sequences, about 14% of them singletons. The sample comprised blood. The receptors were gathered from a man in his fifties or sixties with Graves' ophthalmopathy.

At least ten counts were recorded for this clonotype. The chain is built from TRBV12-3 or TRBV12-4 and TRBJ2-5; 14 bases align to TRBD2. With 8 bases clipped from V and 4 bases from J, the junction kept 9 bases outside the gene matches. There are 16 residues in the CDR3. In DNA form, the CDR3 reads TGTGCCAGCCTGACCGGGACTAGCGGGAGTAGAGAGACCCAGTACTTC. This codes for CASLTGTSGSRETQYF.

This clonotype has ten or more counts. The V and J genes are TRBV2 and TRBJ2-3, with a tentative D call TRBD2 (5 bases). The length of the CDR3 is 11 residues. CDR1 is SNHLY, CDR2 FYNNEI, per germline. V was trimmed by 8 bases and J by 6 bases, leaving 9 bases between them. The CDR3 loop is CASGSADTQYF. The CDR3 DNA sequence: TGTGCCAGCGGGAGTGCGGATACGCAGTATTTT.

This clonotype appeared a few times. The rearrangement joins TRBV5-1 to TRBJ2-1; D is possibly TRBD2 (5 bases). Germline V gene lookup returns CDR1 SGHRS and CDR2 YFSETQ. There are 16 residues in the CDR3. V lost 0 bases and J lost 7, with 17 bases in between. CDR3 nucleotide sequence: TGCGCCAGCAGCTTGGAAGCGGCACCCCTGGGTAATGAGCAGTTCTTC. It yields the protein CASSLEAAPLGNEQFF.

This clonotype came up many times. This chain links TRBV6-2 or TRBV6-3 with TRBJ2-7; D is unresolved. The CDR3 extends over 12 amino acids. CDR1 and CDR2 from the germline V gene are MNHEY and SVGEGT. Trimming cost V 0 bases and J 7 bases, with 7 bases left between them. CDR3 protein: CASSYSRWEQYF. The CDR3 coding sequence is TGTGCCAGCAGTTACTCTCGGTGGGAGCAGTACTTC.

This clonotype has ten or more counts. The chain joins TRBV4-2 to TRBJ2-5, with no clear D. This CDR3 has 15 amino acids. With 0 bases removed from V and 2 bases from J, the gap between germline ends came to 10 bases. Germline CDR1 reads LGHNA; CDR2 reads YNFKEQ. The CDR3 DNA sequence: TGTGCCAGCAGCCAAGAAGGTTCCGGACAAGAGACCCAGTACTTC. Its protein is CASSQEGSGQETQYF.

This clonotype has at least ten counts. The chain combines TRBV10-3 with TRBJ2-3; D may be TRBD1 (5 bases). Germline CDR1 is ENHRY and CDR2 is SYGVKD. V was shortened by 4 bases and J by 2 bases, with 10 bases between the two germline ends. The length of the CDR3 is 14 residues. For the CDR3, the DNA is TGTGCCATCAGTGTAGGGGTCGTCACAGATACGCAGTATTTT. It yields the protein CAISVGVVTDTQYF.

This clonotype was seen ten or more times. This chain links TRBV20-1 with TRBJ1-2; TRBD1 is a possible D gene (5 bases). V gave up 4 bases and J gave up 4 bases, with 16 bases separating them. This CDR3 is built from 14 residues. Germline V gene data show CDR1 as DFQATT and CDR2 as SNEGSKA (reference sequence). The DNA of the CDR3 is TGCAGTGCTAACCTACGGGACGTCCTCTATGGCTACACCTTC. Residues: CSANLRDVLYGYTF.

The chain combines TRBV20-1 with TRBJ2-3; D gene unclear. The V and J ends lost 4 bases and 6 bases respectively, with 8 bases between them. Germline CDR1 is DFQATT and CDR2 is SNEGSKA (reference sequence). The CDR3 spans 11 residues. Here the CDR3 reads CSATTGDTQYF. The CDR3 DNA reads as TGCAGTGCTACCACCGGGGATACGCAGTATTTT.

The chain couples TRBV5-1 to TRBJ1-5, with a weak D call TRBD1 (6 bases). CDR3 length equals 16 residues. The V end was cut by 4 bases, the J end by 1 base, with 15 bases between. Germline CDR1 is SGHRS and CDR2 is YFSETQ. The CDR3 reads CASSDHPGVSNQPQHF. The CDR3 bases are TGCGCCAGCAGCGACCACCCAGGGGTAAGCAATCAGCCCCAGCATTTT.

In its sample, this clonotype was seen many times. The CDR3 DNA sequence: TGCGCCAGCAGCTTGTACCTTGGGGAAGTTAATGAAAAACTGTTTTTT. It encodes CASSLYLGEVNEKLFF. The rearrangement joins TRBV5-1 to TRBJ1-4; D uncertain. This CDR3 has 16 residues. From germline, CDR1 is SGHRS and CDR2 YFSETQ. V was cut by 1 base and J by 4 bases, with 14 bases left in between.

This clonotype was observed many times. This chain links TRBV6-1 with TRBJ2-7; TRBD2 might be the D (6 bases). Germline lookup yields CDR1 MNHNS and CDR2 SASEGT. This CDR3 has 12 residues. The V end was cut by 5 bases, the J end by 7 bases, with 12 bases between. CDR3 in amino acids: CASSWDSEEQYF. The CDR3 region has the DNA TGTGCCAGCAGTTGGGACTCGGAAGAGCAGTACTTC.

In DNA, the CDR3 is TGTGCCAGCAGCCCGACTAGCGGGATCCCAGGTACGCAGTATTTT. Encoded protein: CASSPTSGIPGTQYF. The chain links TRBV6-1 to TRBJ2-3; TRBD2 matches at 11 bases. Germline V CDR1 and CDR2: MNHNS, SASEGT. The J segment lost 8 bases and the V segment lost 6 bases, leaving 10 bases of the junction unmatched. CDR3 length: 15 amino acids.

This clonotype has ten or more counts. The rearrangement uses TRBV13 and TRBJ2-3; the D gene is possibly TRBD2 (6 bases). This CDR3 has 16 residues. V was clipped by 5 bases and J by 0 bases, with 15 bases between them. Germline V lookup: CDR1 PRHDT, CDR2 FYEKMQ (reference sequence). DNA of the CDR3: TGTGCCAGCAGCAGAGAAGCGGGCCAAAGCACAGATACGCAGTATTTT. It encodes CASSREAGQSTDTQYF.

This clonotype turned up a few times. The chain couples TRBV12-3 or TRBV12-4 to TRBJ1-2; 7 bases align to TRBD1. There are 16 residues in the CDR3. With 3 bases clipped from V and 6 bases from J, the junction kept 13 bases outside the gene matches. The CDR3 nucleotides are TGTGCCAGCAGTTTCGGGACAGACGGACCCCGCGATGGCTACACCTTC. It specifies CASSFGTDGPRDGYTF.

Many counts were recorded for this clonotype. V is TRBV6-1 and J is TRBJ2-5; D possibly uses TRBD1 or TRBD2 (6 bases each). V dropped 9 bases and J dropped 1 base, with 27 bases sitting between them. The CDR3 length is 18 residues. Germline CDR1 is MNHNS and CDR2 is SASEGT. The CDR3 DNA follows: TGTGCCAGTAGGGGGGTGGCTAGCGCGTTCGGAAGCCAAGAGACCCAGTACTTC. Its protein is CASRGVASAFGSQETQYF.

This clonotype was recorded many times. This chain links TRBV30 with TRBJ1-5, with no clear D. The germline V gene encodes CDR1 GTSNPN and CDR2 SVGIG (reference sequence). The length of the CDR3 is 16 residues. Trimming left V 1 base short and J 0 bases short, with 13 bases between. The CDR3 DNA reads TGTGCCTGGAGTGAATGGGCAGACAATAGCAATCAGCCCCAGCATTTT. Its protein product is CAWSEWADNSNQPQHF. The complete variable domain, with remaining parts taken from reference TRBV30 and TRBJ1-5, reads SQTIHQWPATLVQPVGSPLSLECTVEGTSNPNLYWYRQAAGRGLQLLFYSVGIGQISSEVPQNLSASRPQDRQFILSSKKLLLSDSGFYLCAWSEWADNSNQPQHFGDGTRLSIL.